A single sample is the source of the 3 T cell receptor beta chains below, sequenced in a study of metastatic and nonmetastatic thyroid tumors. TCRdb re-analyzed the PCR reads using MiXCR. The top ten clones hold 8.5% to 10% of a sample with 80,000 to 85,000 clones, approximately 12% of them seen once. Thyroid surgery was preceded by no treatment in any patient. Sequencing input: tumor tissue. Receptors originate from a female donor with papillary thyroid cancer or a benign thyroid nodule (not recorded which). Some clones in this sample may be carry-over from other donors' samples.

This clone was seen ten or more times. V usage is TRBV5-1 and J usage is TRBJ2-1; 9 nucleotides match TRBD2. The CDR3 runs 16 residues. Germline V gene sequence: CDR1 SGHRS, CDR2 YFSETQ. V lost 0 bases, J lost 7 bases, and 8 bases stayed unmatched. DNA of the CDR3: TGCGCCAGCAGCTTGGAGCCAGCGGGAGGATATAATGAGCAGTTCTTC. Encoded protein: CASSLEPAGGYNEQFF.

This clone was seen ten or more times. At one end, the junction sequence differs from germline, possibly due to a read error. CDR3 DNA: TGCAGTGGGGCAAGCTCCCACAATGAGCAGTTCTTC. Protein: CSGASSHNEQFF. V usage is TRBV20-1 and J usage is TRBJ2-1; D not certain. Germline V CDR1 and CDR2: DFQATT, SNEGSKA (reference sequence). CDR3 size: 12 residues.

This clone was found a few times. A junction boundary mismatches the germline segment, possibly from a read error. V and J are TRBV6-2 or TRBV6-3 and TRBJ2-3; D remains unclear. The CDR3 has 14 residues. The V gene's germline CDR1 is MNHEY and CDR2 SVGEGT. Here the CDR3 reads CASIYSMSSDTQYF. Here the CDR3 DNA reads TGTGCCAGCATTTACTCGATGTCGTCGGATACGCAGTATTTT.